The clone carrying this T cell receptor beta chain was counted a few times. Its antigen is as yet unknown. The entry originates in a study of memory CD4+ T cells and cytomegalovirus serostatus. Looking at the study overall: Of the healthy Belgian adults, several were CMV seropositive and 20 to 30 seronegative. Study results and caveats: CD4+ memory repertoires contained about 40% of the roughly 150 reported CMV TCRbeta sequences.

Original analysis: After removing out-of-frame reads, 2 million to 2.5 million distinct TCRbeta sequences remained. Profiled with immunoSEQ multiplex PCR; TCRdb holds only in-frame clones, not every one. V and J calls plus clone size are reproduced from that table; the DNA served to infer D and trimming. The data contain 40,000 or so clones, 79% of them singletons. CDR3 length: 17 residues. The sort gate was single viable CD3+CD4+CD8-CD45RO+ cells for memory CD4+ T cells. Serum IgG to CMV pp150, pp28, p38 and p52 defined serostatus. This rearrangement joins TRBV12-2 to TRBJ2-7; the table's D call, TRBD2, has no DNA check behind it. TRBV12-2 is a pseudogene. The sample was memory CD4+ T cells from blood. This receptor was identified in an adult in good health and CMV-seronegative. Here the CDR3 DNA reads TGTGCAAGTCGCTTAGCGCACGGAACTAGCGGGAGCAACGAGCAGTACTTC. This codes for CASRLAHGTSGSNEQYF.